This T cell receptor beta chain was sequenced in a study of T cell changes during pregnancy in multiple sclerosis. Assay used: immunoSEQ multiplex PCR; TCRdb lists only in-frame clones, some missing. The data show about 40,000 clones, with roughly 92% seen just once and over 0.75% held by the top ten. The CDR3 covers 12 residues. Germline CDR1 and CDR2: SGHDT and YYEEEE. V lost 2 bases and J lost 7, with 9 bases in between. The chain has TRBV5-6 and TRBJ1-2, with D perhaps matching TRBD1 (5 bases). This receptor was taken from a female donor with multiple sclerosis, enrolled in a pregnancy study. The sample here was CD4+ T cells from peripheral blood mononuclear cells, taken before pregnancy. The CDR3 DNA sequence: TGTGCCAGCAGCTTACCAGGGATTGGCTACACCTTC. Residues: CASSLPGIGYTF.